The 28 T cell receptor beta chains presented below share a single source sample, sequenced in a study of cytomegalovirus exposure and HLA in healthy donors. PCR amplification relied on 60 Vbeta primers (plus 13 Jbeta primers). Clones were sequenced by immunoSEQ multiplex PCR, and TCRdb holds only the in-frame ones, with some missing. The data contain around 180,000 clones, about 77% of them singletons. The sample comprised PBMCs. Receptors originate from a man between 60 and 75 years old in good health and CMV-seronegative.

The V gene is TRBV5-1, the J gene TRBJ1-1; no reliable D call. The V and J ends lost 0 bases and 2 bases respectively, with 11 bases between them. Germline V gene sequence: CDR1 SGHRS, CDR2 YFSETQ. This CDR3 comprises 15 residues. In DNA, the CDR3 is TGCGCCAGCAGCTTGGCGGTGGGAGACAACACTGAAGCTTTCTTT. Protein: CASSLAVGDNTEAFF. Variable domain in full (rest from reference TRBV5-1 and TRBJ1-1): KAGVTQTPRYLIKTRGQQVTLSCSPISGHRSVSWYQQTPGQGLQFLFEYFSETQRNKGNFPGRFSGRQFSNSRSEMNVSTLELGDSALYLCASSLAVGDNTEAFFGQGTRLTVV.

J is TRBJ2-5 and V is TRBV4-3; 13 bases match TRBD2. V trimming: 3 bases; J trimming: 4 bases; junction bases outside the gene matches: 2. CDR3 length: 15 amino acids. Germline V gene data show CDR1 as LGHNA and CDR2 as YSLEER. The CDR3 sequence is CASSQGLAGLETQYF. The CDR3 bases are TGCGCCAGCAGCCAGGGACTAGCGGGACTAGAGACCCAGTACTTC.

The chain is built from TRBV5-1 and TRBJ1-1; D is undetermined. This CDR3 contains 12 residues. Germline V gene data show CDR1 as SGHRS and CDR2 as YFSETQ. Trimming took off 0 bases at V and 5 bases at J, with 5 bases between the two ends. CDR3 coding DNA: TGCGCCAGCAGCTTGGACGCGACTGAAGCTTTCTTT. This codes for CASSLDATEAFF. The variable domain in full, completed from reference TRBV5-1 and TRBJ1-1, reads KAGVTQTPRYLIKTRGQQVTLSCSPISGHRSVSWYQQTPGQGLQFLFEYFSETQRNKGNFPGRFSGRQFSNSRSEMNVSTLELGDSALYLCASSLDATEAFFGQGTRLTVV.

The V call is TRBV7-9, the J call TRBJ2-1; D is perhaps TRBD2 (5 bases). Germline V CDR1 and CDR2: SEHNR, FQNEAQ (reference sequence). Trimming shortened V by 5 bases and J by 4 bases, and 18 bases separated the two germline ends. This CDR3 contains 16 residues. CDR3 protein: CASSVPAASRYNEQFF. The CDR3 coding sequence is TGTGCCAGCAGCGTCCCGGCAGCTAGCAGATACAATGAGCAGTTCTTC. Complete variable domain (other parts from reference TRBV7-9 and TRBJ2-1): DTGVSQNPRHKITKRGQNVTFRCDPISEHNRLYWYRQTLGQGPEFLTYFQNEAQLEKSRLLSDRFSAERPKGSFSTLEIQRTEQGDSAMYLCASSVPAASRYNEQFFGPGTRLTVL.

This clone came up a few times. This chain links TRBV6-1 with TRBJ1-1, with 8 bases identical to TRBD1. The trim removed 3 bases at V and 3 bases at J, leaving 3 bases unmatched. CDR3 size: 14 residues. The V gene's germline CDR1 is MNHNS and CDR2 SASEGT. In DNA, the CDR3 is TGTGCCAGCAGTGAGACGACAGGGGACACTGAAGCTTTCTTT. Protein: CASSETTGDTEAFF.

This clone was seen once. V and J are TRBV6-5 and TRBJ2-2; 7 bases match TRBD2. The CDR3 is 14 residues long. Germline trimming cut 6 bases from V and 6 bases from J; bases unmatched to any gene: 7. CDR1 is MNHEY and CDR2 is SVGAGI in the germline V gene. CDR3: CASRSAGISGELFF. In nucleotides, the CDR3 is TGTGCCAGCAGATCAGCGGGGATCTCCGGGGAGCTGTTTTTT.

J is TRBJ2-2 and V is TRBV5-1; 10 bases map to TRBD2. This CDR3 contains 18 residues. V was clipped by 4 bases and J by 0 bases; unmatched bases: 9. The V gene's germline CDR1 is SGHRS and CDR2 YFSETQ. The CDR3 sequence is CASSLRPSGGTNTGELFF. The CDR3 bases are TGCGCCAGCAGCCTCCGTCCTAGCGGGGGAACGAACACCGGGGAGCTGTTTTTT.

J is TRBJ1-6 and V is TRBV18, with TRBD1 identical over 7 bases. The V segment lost 4 bases and the J segment 6 bases; nucleotides outside the gene matches: 12. The CDR3 totals 17 residues. The germline V gene encodes CDR1 KGHSH and CDR2 LQKENI. The CDR3 DNA follows: TGTGCCAGCTCACTGAAATCCGGGACAGAATCTAATTCACCCCTCCACTTT. Residues: CASSLKSGTESNSPLHF.

The chain combines TRBV18 with TRBJ1-4; D is perhaps TRBD1 (5 bases). Trimming removed 3 bases at V and 8 bases at J, with 13 bases between. CDR1 is KGHSH and CDR2 is LQKENI in the germline V gene. This CDR3 has 14 amino acids. As DNA, the CDR3 is TGTGCCAGCTCACCTCCGACAGTGGGGGAAAAACTGTTTTTT. Translated, it gives CASSPPTVGEKLFF.

V and J are TRBV19 and TRBJ1-2; TRBD1 agrees at 7 bases. CDR1 and CDR2 from the germline V gene are LNHDA and SQIVND (reference sequence). This CDR3 region has 16 residues. J was trimmed by 4 bases and V by 5 bases; bases with no gene match: 13. This chain's CDR3 is CASSARQGEAGYGYTF. In DNA, the CDR3 is TGTGCCAGTAGTGCTCGACAGGGCGAGGCGGGCTATGGCTACACCTTC.

This clone has more than one count but fewer than ten. The chain links TRBV7-2 to TRBJ2-1; the match to TRBD1 covers 7 bases. V was clipped by 4 bases and J by 2 bases; unmatched bases: 5. This CDR3 is 15 amino acids long. Germline CDR1 reads SGHTA; CDR2 reads FQGNSA. CDR3 residues: CASSSMTGTYNEQFF. The CDR3 DNA sequence: TGTGCCAGCAGCTCCATGACAGGGACCTACAATGAGCAGTTCTTC.

V usage is TRBV5-1 and J usage is TRBJ2-6; TRBD1 matches at 7 bases. Germline V gene lookup returns CDR1 SGHRS and CDR2 YFSETQ. This CDR3 has 16 residues. V lost 0 bases to trimming and J lost 1 base; unmatched junction nucleotides: 1. The CDR3 spells CASSLGGQSGANVLTF. CDR3 nucleotide sequence: TGCGCCAGCAGCTTGGGGGGACAGTCTGGGGCCAACGTCCTGACTTTC.

This chain connects TRBV29-1 to TRBJ2-6; D not certain. Trimming pared 8 bases from V and 0 bases from J, leaving 8 bases between. Germline V lookup: CDR1 SQVTM, CDR2 ANQGSEA. The CDR3 covers 13 residues. Here the CDR3 reads CSTQSSGANVLTF. In nucleotides, the CDR3 is TGCAGCACTCAAAGCTCTGGGGCCAACGTCCTGACTTTC.

The chain links TRBV10-3 to TRBJ2-3; 8 bases line up with TRBD1. CDR1 and CDR2 from the germline V gene are ENHRY and SYGVKD. J was trimmed by 4 bases and V by 6 bases; bases with no gene match: 3. This CDR3 is 13 amino acids long. The CDR3 spells CAIRDRVSDTQYF. CDR3 nucleotide sequence: TGTGCCATCAGGGACAGGGTATCAGATACGCAGTATTTT.

The J gene is TRBJ2-4, the V gene TRBV19; 14 nucleotides line up with TRBD2. Germline V CDR1 and CDR2: LNHDA, SQIVND (reference sequence). The CDR3 runs to 18 residues. J was trimmed by 2 bases and V by 6 bases; bases with no gene match: 9. The CDR3 bases are TGTGCCAGTAGGCCGACTAGCGGGAGGGCTGCGACCAAAAACATTCAGTACTTC. The encoded protein is CASRPTSGRAATKNIQYF.

This chain uses TRBV28 with TRBJ2-7; 7 positions match TRBD2. Germline values: CDR1 MDHEN, CDR2 SYDVKM. V dropped 6 bases and J dropped 1; count of bases not matched to a gene: 6. The CDR3 has 14 residues. CDR3 in DNA: TGTGCCAGCAGACAACCGGGACTATCCTACGAGCAGTACTTC. This encodes CASRQPGLSYEQYF.

This clone has just one count. This chain links TRBV6-1 with TRBJ1-1, with 7 bases matching TRBD1. Losses at the gene ends were 8 bases for V and 4 bases for J; bases not matched to a gene: 7. The CDR3 runs to 13 residues. The germline CDR1 and CDR2 sequences are MNHNS and SASEGT. The CDR3 sequence: CASGRQGGTEAFF. In nucleotides, the CDR3 is TGTGCCAGCGGCAGACAGGGAGGCACTGAAGCTTTCTTT.

The V gene is TRBV2, the J gene TRBJ2-1; possibly TRBD2 for D (6 bases). Germline V gene data show CDR1 as SNHLY and CDR2 as FYNNEI. The CDR3 loop spans 13 amino acids. Trimming took off 3 bases at V and 9 bases at J, with 12 bases between the two ends. CDR3 protein: CASSERGFSEQFF. The CDR3 DNA reads as TGTGCCAGCAGTGAGCGGGGCTTCAGTGAGCAGTTCTTC.

The rearrangement links TRBV5-1 to TRBJ2-1; no firm D call. V lost 4 bases and J 5 bases, leaving 7 bases between the germline ends. CDR3 size: 12 residues. CDR1 is SGHRS, CDR2 YFSETQ, per germline. For the CDR3, the DNA is TGCGCCAGCAGCCCCAGCGACAATGAGCAGTTCTTC. This translates into CASSPSDNEQFF.

The sample holds one count of this clone. This chain connects TRBV5-1 to TRBJ2-2, with D maybe TRBD1 (7 bases). Germline values: CDR1 SGHRS, CDR2 YFSETQ. Trimming stripped 2 bases from V and 4 bases from J, with 12 bases between. The CDR3 totals 15 residues. The CDR3 coding sequence is TGCGCCAGCAGCTTCGGGCAGGGGGGCACCGGGGAGCTGTTTTTT. The encoded protein is CASSFGQGGTGELFF.

V gene TRBV2 combines with J gene TRBJ1-1; 8 bases line up with TRBD1. Trimming at V came to 4 bases and at J to 11 bases, leaving 9 bases not matched to a gene. CDR1 and CDR2 from the germline V gene are SNHLY and FYNNEI. This CDR3 spans 13 amino acids. The CDR3 nucleotides read TGTGCCAGCAGTGTGGACAGGGACAGGACGGCTTTCTTT. Translated, it gives CASSVDRDRTAFF.

The chain links TRBV2 to TRBJ2-3; 9 nucleotides match TRBD1. The CDR3 totals 13 residues. Germline trimming cut 6 bases from V and 5 bases from J; bases unmatched to any gene: 3. The germline V gene has CDR1 SNHLY and CDR2 FYNNEI. CDR3 sequence reads: CASRQGARDTQYF. CDR3 coding DNA: TGTGCCAGCAGACAGGGGGCGCGAGATACGCAGTATTTT. Using reference TRBV2 and TRBJ2-3 for the parts outside the CDR3, the full variable domain is EPEVTQTPSHQVTQMGQEVILRCVPISNHLYFYWYRQILGQKVEFLVSFYNNEISEKSEIFDDQFSVERPDGSNFTLKIRSTKLEDSAMYFCASRQGARDTQYFGPGTRLTVL.

The CDR3 coding sequence is TGTGCCAGCAGTGAATTGGGTCGCGGATTCGGGAACTACGAGCAGTACTTC. Translating gives CASSELGRGFGNYEQYF. This chain uses TRBV6-1 with TRBJ2-7; the D gene is possibly TRBD2 (5 bases). Trimming removed 2 bases from V and 3 bases from J, with 20 bases in between. The germline gives CDR1 MNHNS, CDR2 SASEGT. The CDR3 is made up of 17 amino acids.

The rearrangement joins TRBV5-4 to TRBJ2-5; possible D gene TRBD2, 5 bases. Germline values: CDR1 SGHNT, CDR2 YYREEE (reference sequence). The ends were cut back, 2 bases at V and 1 base at J, with 9 bases in the middle. The CDR3 is made up of 14 amino acids. CDR3 nucleotide sequence: TGTGCCAGCAGCTTCGGGGAGACCCAAGAGACCCAGTACTTC. As protein: CASSFGETQETQYF.

In regard to this clone: Other nucleotide sequences in the sample specify the same CDR3. The J gene is TRBJ1-2, the V gene TRBV5-1; 9 bases align to TRBD1. This CDR3 is built from 13 residues. Germline V gives CDR1 SGHRS, CDR2 YFSETQ. With 4 bases clipped from V and 4 bases from J, the junction kept 2 bases outside the gene matches. CDR3 sequence reads: CASSPQGAYGYTF. Here the CDR3 DNA reads TGCGCCAGCAGCCCACAGGGGGCCTATGGCTACACCTTC.

The chain is built from TRBV7-9 and TRBJ2-2; 7 positions match TRBD1. V was pared by 5 bases and J by 13 bases, with 7 bases of the junction left unmatched. Germline V CDR1 and CDR2: SEHNR, FQNEAQ (reference sequence). The CDR3 loop spans 12 amino acids. CDR3 in DNA: TGTGCCAGCAGCCATCCAGGGGGAGTGCTGTTTTTT. Its protein product is CASSHPGGVLFF.

This clone has only a few counts. The J gene is TRBJ2-3, the V gene TRBV18, with 8 bases that match TRBD1. The CDR3 has 13 amino acids. Germline V gene lookup returns CDR1 KGHSH and CDR2 LQKENI. Unmatched junction bases numbered 2, after V lost 5 bases and J lost 4 bases. This chain's CDR3 is CASSGGQADTQYF. The DNA for the CDR3 is TGTGCCAGCTCAGGGGGACAGGCAGATACGCAGTATTTT.

The chain has TRBV5-1 and TRBJ2-1; 8 bases are a match to TRBD2. Germline loops: CDR1 SGHRS, CDR2 YFSETQ. The CDR3 runs to 16 residues. Losses at the gene ends were 2 bases for V and 8 bases for J; bases not matched to a gene: 12. The chain's CDR3 is CASSLKEAGASDEQFF. For the CDR3, the DNA is TGCGCCAGCAGCTTAAAAGAAGCGGGAGCTTCAGATGAGCAGTTCTTC.